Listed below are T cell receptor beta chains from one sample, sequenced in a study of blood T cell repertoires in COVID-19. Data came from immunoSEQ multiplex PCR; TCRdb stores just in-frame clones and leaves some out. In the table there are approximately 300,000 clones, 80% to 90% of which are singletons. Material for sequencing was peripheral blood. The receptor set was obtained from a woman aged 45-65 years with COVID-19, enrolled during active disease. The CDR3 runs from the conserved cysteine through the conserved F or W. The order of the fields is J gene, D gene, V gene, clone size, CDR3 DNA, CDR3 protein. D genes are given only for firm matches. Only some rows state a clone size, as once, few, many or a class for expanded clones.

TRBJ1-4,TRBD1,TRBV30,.,TGTGCCTGGAGCCAGACAGGGGGCGTTGAAAAACTGTTTTTT,CAWSQTGGVEKLFF
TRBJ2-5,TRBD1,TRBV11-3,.,TGTGCCAGCAGCTTAGCTAGGGGGCGGGAGACCCAGTACTTC,CASSLARGRETQYF
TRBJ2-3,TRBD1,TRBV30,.,TGTGCCTGGAGTGGACAGGGAGTGGGCACAGATACGCAGTATTTT,CAWSGQGVGTDTQYF
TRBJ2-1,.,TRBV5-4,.,TGTGCCAGCAGCTTGGTTGCTAGCTTGGATGAGCAGTTCTTC,CASSLVASLDEQFF
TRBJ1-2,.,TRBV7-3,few,TGTGCCAGCAGCTTAGGGCCGCTCTATGGCTACACCTTC,CASSLGPLYGYTF
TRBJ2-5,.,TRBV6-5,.,TGTGCCAGCAGTTACTCGAGTGAGACCCAGTACTTC,CASSYSSETQYF
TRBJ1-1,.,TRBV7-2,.,TGTGCCAGCAGCTCGCTACAGGGTGGCACTGAAGCTTTCTTT,CASSSLQGGTEAFF
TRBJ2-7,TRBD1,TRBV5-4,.,TGTGCCAGCAGCCCAGGGGACAGGGACTACGAGCAGTACTTC,CASSPGDRDYEQYF
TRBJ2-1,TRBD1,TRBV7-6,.,TGTGCCAGCAGCTTAAACAGGGGGCGTAGCGATGAGCAGTTCTTC,CASSLNRGRSDEQFF
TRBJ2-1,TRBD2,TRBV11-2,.,TGTGCCAGCAGCGCCCGGGGTGCGGGAGTAACCTACAATGAGCAGTTCTTC,CASSARGAGVTYNEQFF
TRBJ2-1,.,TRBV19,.,TGTGCCAGTAGGAGGGATTCTCTCGGGGACAATGAGCAGTTCTTC,CASRRDSLGDNEQFF